This section outlines one T cell receptor beta chain sequence together with its context. Its antigen is not identified. These data belong to a study of untreated major depressive disorder. Every participant had European ancestry. No psychiatric drugs, including antidepressants, for at least 8 weeks beforehand. Roughly 27 ml of blood was drawn into EDTA tubes. Study-wide results and limits: CD4+ T cells from depressed patients used TRBV05-01 (Vbeta 5.1) more often than controls. All top five TRBV05-01 clones per subject were private clones.

Looked up from germline, CDR1 is MNHEY and CDR2 is SVGAGI. The CDR3 contains 15 residues. The V and J ends lost 6 bases and 2 bases respectively, with 16 bases between them. Libraries were prepared by immunoSEQ multiplex PCR; TCRdb keeps only in-frame clonotypes and omits some of them. The table includes under 15,000 clones, 85% to 95% detected once. The chain combines TRBV6-5 with TRBJ1-1, with D unresolved. The receptor's source is a woman aged 25 to 39 with major depressive disorder. Sequenced input: CD4+ T cells from PBMCs. CDR3 loop: CASRSPGSVNTEAFF. The DNA for the CDR3 is TGTGCCAGCAGAAGCCCGGGATCCGTTAACACTGAAGCTTTCTTT.